Listed here are 22 T cell receptor beta chains from one sample, sequenced in a study of T cells in Graves' hyperthyroidism and ophthalmopathy. From RNA transcripts, TCR beta CDR3 regions were amplified. HTBI primers were used for first-round RT-PCR of the TCR CDR3. MiXCR, applied by TCRdb to the multiplex PCR reads, yields one record per CDR3 protein. The sample holds just under 750,000 distinct CDR3 sequences, 35% seen once. Sequenced: blood. The receptors derive from a woman aged 40 to 55 with Graves' hyperthyroidism.

This clonotype was observed at least ten times. The chain joins TRBV7-2 to TRBJ1-2; tentatively, D is TRBD1 (6 bases). The length of the CDR3 is 14 residues. In germline, CDR1 is SGHTA, CDR2 FQGNSA. V dropped 5 bases and J dropped 2 bases, with 12 bases sitting between them. The CDR3 DNA reads as TGTGCCAGCAGCCAGGCTGACAGGAACTATGGCTACACCTTC. It translates to CASSQADRNYGYTF. The entire variable domain, with the rest obtained from reference TRBV7-2 and TRBJ1-2, is as follows: GAGVSQSPSNKVTEKGKDVELRCDPISGHTALYWYRQSLGQGLEFLIYFQGNSAPDKSGLPSDRFSAERTGGSVSTLTIQRTQQEDSAVYLCASSQADRNYGYTFGSGTRLTVV.

As concerns this clonotype: At one boundary the junction diverges from the germline segment, which might be a read error. CDR3 protein: CASSYFVGDGYTF. In nucleotides, the CDR3 is TGTGCCAGCAGTTACTTCGTAGGGGATGGCTACACCTTT. The rearrangement joins TRBV6-6 to TRBJ1-2, with D maybe TRBD1 (5 bases). This CDR3 has 13 residues. Germline CDR1 MNHNY, CDR2 SVGAGI (reference sequence).

This clonotype turned up a few times. The V call is TRBV7-8, the J call TRBJ2-3; D might be TRBD2 (6 bases). From germline, CDR1 is SGHVS and CDR2 FQNEAQ. V was trimmed by 5 bases and J by 3 bases, leaving 15 bases between them. This CDR3 comprises 15 residues. Here the CDR3 reads CASSGGTGYTDTQYF. For the CDR3, the DNA is TGTGCCAGCAGCGGCGGGACCGGGTATACAGATACGCAGTATTTT.

A word on this clonotype: Since a much larger clone is just one base distant, this may be a read error. The rearrangement uses TRBV19 and TRBJ2-5; 10 bases fit TRBD1. CDR3 size: 16 residues. V shed 11 bases, J shed 5 bases, and the junction held 17 bases outside the gene matches. CDR1 is LNHDA, CDR2 SQIVND, per germline (reference sequence). CDR3 region: CACSQATGGILETQYF. The DNA of the CDR3 is TGTGCCTGCTCACAGGCGACAGGGGGCATTTTGGAGACCCAGTACTTC.

The chain recombines TRBV5-6 with TRBJ1-2; the match to TRBD1 covers 9 bases. V trimming: 2 bases; J trimming: 8 bases; junction bases outside the gene matches: 13. The CDR3 sequence is 16 residues long. CDR1 SGHDT and CDR2 YYEEEE come from the germline V gene. The CDR3 sequence: CASSFYVTGTGWGYTF. The CDR3 region has the DNA TGTGCCAGCAGCTTCTACGTCACCGGGACAGGGTGGGGCTACACCTTC.

The V call is TRBV7-2, the J call TRBJ2-7; 9 bases map to TRBD1. The V gene end was trimmed by 8 bases and the J gene end by 3 bases; junction bases not matched to a gene: 8. The V gene's germline CDR1 is SGHTA and CDR2 FQGNSA. The CDR3 is made up of 14 amino acids. This chain's CDR3 is CASRGTGPFYEQYF. CDR3 nucleotide sequence: TGTGCCAGCCGGGGGACAGGGCCGTTCTACGAGCAGTACTTC.

This clonotype showed up many times. V and J are TRBV6-1 and TRBJ1-2; D unresolved. V lost 0 bases and J 8 bases, leaving 7 bases between the germline ends. Germline CDR1 reads MNHNS; CDR2 reads SASEGT. This CDR3 contains 12 residues. CDR3 residues: CASSEARGGYTF. CDR3 nucleotide sequence: TGTGCCAGCAGTGAAGCGCGAGGCGGCTACACCTTC.

This clonotype is labeled medium-sized (0.01 to 0.1%). The chain recombines TRBV20-1 with TRBJ2-2; no clear D. Germline V gives CDR1 DFQATT, CDR2 SNEGSKA (reference sequence). The CDR3 extends over 14 amino acids. V lost 4 bases to trimming and J lost 8 bases, with 17 bases between them. DNA of the CDR3: TGCAGTGCTAAGACTGACTCTATATCGGGGGAGCTGTTTTTT. This gives the protein CSAKTDSISGELFF.

The count of this clonotype is one. The chain joins TRBV19 to TRBJ1-1, with D perhaps matching TRBD1 (5 bases). Germline-derived CDR1 and CDR2 are LNHDA and SQIVND (reference sequence). V lost 2 bases and J 3 bases, leaving 13 bases between the germline ends. The CDR3 covers 15 residues. The CDR3 DNA reads as TGTGCCAGTAGTATACCCCTGGGGACGGACACTGAAGCTTTCTTT. Its protein product is CASSIPLGTDTEAFF.

This clonotype was found once. Being one base from a much bigger clone, this may be a read error. V and J are TRBV28 and TRBJ1-1, with TRBD1 identical over 7 bases. After removal of 7 bases from V and 1 base from J, the junction contained 6 bases not matched to a gene. Germline CDR1 and CDR2: MDHEN and SYDVKM. This CDR3 has 14 amino acids. The CDR3, as DNA: TGTGCCAGCACCCCGGGACAGTGGAACACTGAAGCTTTCTTT. Protein product: CASTPGQWNTEAFF.

This clonotype was recorded at least ten times. This chain joins TRBV2 and TRBJ1-3; tentative D call: TRBD1 (6 bases). This CDR3 contains 13 residues. Trimming cost V 8 bases and J 9 bases, with 17 bases left between them. The germline V gene encodes CDR1 SNHLY and CDR2 FYNNEI. The CDR3 loop is CASAPGTSSTIYF. Here the CDR3 DNA reads TGTGCCAGCGCGCCCGGGACATCGAGCACCATATATTTT.

This clonotype was counted a single time. This rearrangement joins TRBV19 to TRBJ1-5, with D possibly matching TRBD1 (5 bases). This CDR3 spans 16 amino acids. From germline, CDR1 is LNHDA and CDR2 SQIVND (reference sequence). V lost 9 bases and J 7 bases, leaving 25 bases between the germline ends. For the CDR3, the DNA is TGTGCCAGCAGCCAAAGGGATCGTAGGGACGGGCAGCCCCAGCATTTT. Amino acids: CASSQRDRRDGQPQHF.

This chain joins TRBV7-2 and TRBJ1-5; D may be TRBD1 (5 bases). V was shortened by 5 bases and J by 6 bases, with 14 bases between the two germline ends. The V gene's germline CDR1 is SGHTA and CDR2 FQGNSA. This CDR3 is 14 amino acids long. CDR3 nucleotide sequence: TGTGCCAGCAGCCAAGGGTCAGGGATTCAGCCCCAGCATTTT. It translates to CASSQGSGIQPQHF. Based on the CDR3 plus reference TRBV7-2 and TRBJ1-5, the full variable domain is GAGVSQSPSNKVTEKGKDVELRCDPISGHTALYWYRQSLGQGLEFLIYFQGNSAPDKSGLPSDRFSAERTGGSVSTLTIQRTQQEDSAVYLCASSQGSGIQPQHFGDGTRLSIL.

This clonotype has more than one count but fewer than ten. J is TRBJ2-2 and V is TRBV5-1; D remains ambiguous. This CDR3 is built from 15 residues. The germline V gene encodes CDR1 SGHRS and CDR2 YFSETQ. Between the trimmed V and J ends, which lost 4 bases and 5 bases, there was a span of 15 bases. CDR3 in DNA: TGCGCCAGCAGCCCCCCAGACCAAGGGACCGGGGAGCTGTTTTTT. Protein product: CASSPPDQGTGELFF.

This clonotype was detected ten times or more. The gene calls are TRBV14 and TRBJ2-7; no clear D gene. This CDR3 has 15 residues. V shed 2 bases and J shed 3 bases, with 14 bases lying between them. CDR1 SGHDN and CDR2 FVKESK come from the germline V gene. The CDR3 sequence: CASSQFFPGYYEQYF. In DNA form, the CDR3 reads TGTGCCAGCAGCCAATTTTTCCCAGGCTACTACGAGCAGTACTTC.

CDR3 bases: TGTGCCAGCACGGCTCCTCAGGTGGACCGGGGAGGCAATGAGCAGTTCTTC. Amino acids: CASTAPQVDRGGNEQFF. The gene calls are TRBV25-1 and TRBJ2-1; tentatively, D is TRBD2 (6 bases). The germline gives CDR1 MGHDK, CDR2 SYGVNS. CDR3 size: 17 residues. The ends were cut back, 7 bases at V and 6 bases at J, with 25 bases in the middle.

This clonotype was counted between two and nine times. The chain links TRBV27 to TRBJ1-4; 7 positions agree with TRBD1. V dropped 7 bases and J dropped 5; count of bases not matched to a gene: 10. This CDR3 comprises 15 residues. CDR1 MNHEY and CDR2 SMNVEV come from the germline V gene (reference sequence). The CDR3 region has the DNA TGTGCCAGCACCACCAGGGGGGGAAGCAATGAAAAACTGTTTTTT. As protein: CASTTRGGSNEKLFF.

The sample holds a few counts of this clonotype. This chain connects TRBV12-3 or TRBV12-4 to TRBJ1-6; no clear D gene. There are 16 residues in the CDR3. V lost 6 bases and J lost 4, with 16 bases in between. CDR3 in DNA: TGTGCCAGCAGCAGACTGGGTTTTGGTTATAATTCACCCCTCCACTTT. Amino acid sequence: CASSRLGFGYNSPLHF.

This clonotype was picked up many times. The chain couples TRBV13 to TRBJ2-7; 10 bases fit TRBD1. CDR1 and CDR2 (germline): PRHDT, FYEKMQ (reference sequence). The CDR3 contains 14 residues. The V segment lost 4 bases and the J segment 5 bases; nucleotides outside the gene matches: 5. The CDR3 loop reads CASSSRGTGDEQYF. The CDR3 DNA sequence: TGTGCCAGCAGCTCTAGGGGGACAGGGGACGAGCAGTACTTC.

On this clonotype: This may come from a read error, since a much larger clone is one base off. The DNA of the CDR3 is TGTGCCAGCAACTTAGTTTCTCTGCAAGAGACCCAGTACTTC. Translation: CASNLVSLQETQYF. The genes are TRBV7-9 and TRBJ2-5; D gene ambiguous. CDR3 size: 14 residues. The germline V gene has CDR1 SEHNR and CDR2 FQNEAQ (reference sequence).

This clonotype was seen repeatedly, ten times or more. CDR3: CASSPTPGPTYGYTF. Here the CDR3 DNA reads TGCGCCAGCAGCCCAACCCCGGGACCTACCTATGGCTACACCTTC. The chain has TRBV4-3 and TRBJ1-2; the D gene is possibly TRBD1 (5 bases). V lost 4 bases, J lost 4 bases, and 16 bases lay in between. The CDR3 length is 15 residues. Looked up from germline, CDR1 is LGHNA and CDR2 is YSLEER.

V usage is TRBV20-1 and J usage is TRBJ1-5; D unresolved. The CDR3 consists of 16 residues. The germline V gene has CDR1 DFQATT and CDR2 SNEGSKA (reference sequence). Trimming shortened V by 3 bases and J by 5 bases, and 20 bases separated the two germline ends. The CDR3 coding sequence is TGCAGTGCTAGCGAAAGGCCCTTGGGGTTATATCAGCCCCAGCATTTT. It encodes CSASERPLGLYQPQHF.